This T cell receptor (beta chain) originates from a study of blood T cell repertoires in COVID-19. The CDR3 sequence is 16 residues long. Germline V gene lookup returns CDR1 SSHAT and CDR2 FNYEAQ (reference sequence). As concerns this clone: The junction does not match germline at one end; this may be a read error.

Per the original data handling: Reference gene primer amplification in the assay estimated nucleated cell counts. TCRdb keeps only in-frame clones here, not all; method: immunoSEQ multiplex PCR. The DNA was the basis for D and trimming; V, J and clone size are from that table. The table lists roughly 120,000 clones, roughly 80% of them singletons. The sample was peripheral blood. The chain recombines TRBV7-7 with TRBJ2-5, with 7 bases matching TRBD2. This clonotype was obtained from a man in his 70s with acute or convalescent COVID-19. The CDR3 DNA reads as TGTGCTAGCAGCCCTTCTTGGACGCGGGGGTCTGGGACCCAGTACTTC. Its translation is CASSPSWTRGSGTQYF.